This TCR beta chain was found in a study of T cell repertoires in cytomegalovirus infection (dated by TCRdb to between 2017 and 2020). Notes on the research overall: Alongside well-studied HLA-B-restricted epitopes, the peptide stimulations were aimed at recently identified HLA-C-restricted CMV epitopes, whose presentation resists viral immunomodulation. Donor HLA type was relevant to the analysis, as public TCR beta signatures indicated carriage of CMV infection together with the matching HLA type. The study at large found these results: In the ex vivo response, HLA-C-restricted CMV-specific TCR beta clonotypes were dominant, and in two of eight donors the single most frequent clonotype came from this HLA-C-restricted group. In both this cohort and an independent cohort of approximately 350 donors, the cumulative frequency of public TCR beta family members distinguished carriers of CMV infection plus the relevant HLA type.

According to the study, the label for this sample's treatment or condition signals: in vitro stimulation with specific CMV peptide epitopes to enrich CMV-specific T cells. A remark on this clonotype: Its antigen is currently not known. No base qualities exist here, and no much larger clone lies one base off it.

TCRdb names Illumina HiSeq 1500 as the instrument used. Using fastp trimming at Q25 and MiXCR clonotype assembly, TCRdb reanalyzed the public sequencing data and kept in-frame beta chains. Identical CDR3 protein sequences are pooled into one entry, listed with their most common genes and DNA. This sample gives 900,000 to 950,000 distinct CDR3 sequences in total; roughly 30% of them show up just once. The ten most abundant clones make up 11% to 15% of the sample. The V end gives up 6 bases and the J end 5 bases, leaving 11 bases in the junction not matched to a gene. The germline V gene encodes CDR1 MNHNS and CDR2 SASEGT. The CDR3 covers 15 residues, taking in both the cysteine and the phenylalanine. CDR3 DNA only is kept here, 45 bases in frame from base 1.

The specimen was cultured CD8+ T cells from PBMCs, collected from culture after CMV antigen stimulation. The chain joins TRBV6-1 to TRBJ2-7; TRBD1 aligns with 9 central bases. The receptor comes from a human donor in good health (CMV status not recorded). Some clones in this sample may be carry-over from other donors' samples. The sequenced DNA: TGTGCCAGCAGCCCAGTACAGGGGGCAGGGAACGAGCAGTACTTC. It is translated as CASSPVQGAGNEQYF.